The clone carrying this TCR beta chain is a singleton in its sample. The data originate from a study of cytomegalovirus exposure and HLA in healthy donors. The assay was immunoSEQ multiplex PCR, and TCRdb's table has in-frame clones only and misses some. The table records tens of thousands of clones, 84% of them present only once. V was trimmed by 0 bases and J by 0 bases, leaving 8 bases between them. Germline assignment: CDR1 LGHNA and CDR2 YNFKEQ. The CDR3 is 16 residues long. The specimen sequenced was PBMCs. This chain uses TRBV4-2 with TRBJ2-2; D possibly corresponds to TRBD2 (5 bases). The sequence was collected from a woman aged 18-29 years in good health and CMV-seropositive. This chain's CDR3 is CASSQDTRANTGELFF. The CDR3 nucleotides are TGTGCCAGCAGCCAAGATACGCGGGCGAACACCGGGGAGCTGTTTTTT.